Here is one TCR beta chain with its context. The data belong to a study of control samples from healthy donors and cancer patients. Per the germline V gene, CDR1 is SGHRS and CDR2 is YFSETQ. The CDR3 is made up of 14 amino acids. V dropped 8 bases and J dropped 4 bases, with 18 bases sitting between them. TCRdb's copy holds only in-frame clones and misses some; the assay was immunoSEQ multiplex PCR. The sample shows approximately 180,000 clones, roughly 92% of them seen only once. The source is a woman younger than 35 in good health. The chain employs TRBV5-1 and TRBJ2-5; D might be TRBD1 (7 bases). Specimen: blood. Here the CDR3 reads CARTPGGLGETQYF. The CDR3 DNA is TGCGCCAGGACCCCAGGGGGGCTGGGAGAGACCCAGTACTTC. The full variable domain, completed using reference TRBV5-1 and TRBJ2-5, is KAGVTQTPRYLIKTRGQQVTLSCSPISGHRSVSWYQQTPGQGLQFLFEYFSETQRNKGNFPGRFSGRQFSNSRSEMNVSTLELGDSALYLCARTPGGLGETQYFGPGTRLLVL.